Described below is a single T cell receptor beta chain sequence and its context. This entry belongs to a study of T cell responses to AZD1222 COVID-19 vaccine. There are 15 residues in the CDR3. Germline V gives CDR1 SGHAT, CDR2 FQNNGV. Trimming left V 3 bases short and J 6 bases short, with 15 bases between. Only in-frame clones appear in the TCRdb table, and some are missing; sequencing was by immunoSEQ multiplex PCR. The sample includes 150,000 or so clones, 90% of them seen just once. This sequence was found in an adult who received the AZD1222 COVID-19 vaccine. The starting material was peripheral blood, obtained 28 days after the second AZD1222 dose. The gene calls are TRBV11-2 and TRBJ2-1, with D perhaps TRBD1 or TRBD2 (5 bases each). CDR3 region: CASSFLREMGNEQFF. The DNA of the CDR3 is TGTGCCAGCAGCTTCCTCAGGGAGATGGGCAATGAGCAGTTCTTC.